This T cell receptor (beta chain) was documented in a study of blood T cell repertoires in COVID-19. Clones were sequenced by immunoSEQ multiplex PCR, and TCRdb holds only the in-frame ones, with some missing. The sample lists 95,000 to 150,000 clones; 70% to 85% were seen once. The sequence derives from a woman in her sixties or seventies with acute or convalescent COVID-19. The sequenced material came from peripheral blood.

The CDR3 here is CASSQDGGSGNEKLFF. The DNA for the CDR3 is TGTGCCAGCAGCCAAGATGGGGGCTCGGGCAATGAAAAACTGTTTTTT. The rearrangement joins TRBV3-1 (or the pseudogene TRBV3-2) to TRBJ1-4, with TRBD1 as a possible D gene (6 bases). Germline lookup yields CDR1 LGHDT and CDR2 YNNKEL (reference sequence). The CDR3 sequence is 16 residues long. V was pared by 0 bases and J by 5 bases, with 13 bases between.